This T cell receptor (beta chain) was sequenced during a study of blood T cells in healthy people across ages. Findings and limits, study-wide: Older age coincided with a roughly linear decline in TCR beta diversity per million T cells.

This clonotype was counted a few times. Its matching antigen is unknown. A second 7 to 11 cycle PCR used barcoded and J-beta primers. Researchers report that a template-switch adaptor with 12 random nucleotides tagged each cDNA molecule. Researchers report that each sample yielded at least 2.5 million CDR3-containing paired-end reads. TCRdb recomputed calls from the 5' RACE reads with MiXCR, one row per CDR3 protein. The table includes 650,000 to 1,000,000 distinct CDR3 sequences, under 40% detected once. The clonotype originates from a man aged 18 to 30 in good health. The source material was blood.

The CDR3 sequence: CASSQDPRQYNSPLHF. The CDR3 DNA follows: TGCGCCAGCAGCCAAGACCCCCGGCAGTATAATTCACCCCTCCACTTT. The chain combines TRBV4-3 with TRBJ1-6, with no clear D. There are 16 residues in the CDR3. Germline V CDR1 and CDR2: LGHNA, YSLEER. V was pared by 0 bases and J by 4 bases, with 10 bases between.